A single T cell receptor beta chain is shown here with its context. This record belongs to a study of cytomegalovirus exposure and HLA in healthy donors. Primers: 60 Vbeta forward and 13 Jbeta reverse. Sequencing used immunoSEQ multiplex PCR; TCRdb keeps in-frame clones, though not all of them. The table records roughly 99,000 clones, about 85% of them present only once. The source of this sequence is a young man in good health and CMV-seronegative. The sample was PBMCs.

CDR3 in amino acids: CASTDPLSYEQYF. The DNA of the CDR3 is TGTGCCAGCACTGACCCGTTGTCCTACGAGCAGTACTTC. This rearrangement joins TRBV2 to TRBJ2-7; D gene uncertain. The CDR3 covers 13 residues. Germline V gene data show CDR1 as SNHLY and CDR2 as FYNNEI. Trimming pared 7 bases from V and 1 base from J, leaving 11 bases between.